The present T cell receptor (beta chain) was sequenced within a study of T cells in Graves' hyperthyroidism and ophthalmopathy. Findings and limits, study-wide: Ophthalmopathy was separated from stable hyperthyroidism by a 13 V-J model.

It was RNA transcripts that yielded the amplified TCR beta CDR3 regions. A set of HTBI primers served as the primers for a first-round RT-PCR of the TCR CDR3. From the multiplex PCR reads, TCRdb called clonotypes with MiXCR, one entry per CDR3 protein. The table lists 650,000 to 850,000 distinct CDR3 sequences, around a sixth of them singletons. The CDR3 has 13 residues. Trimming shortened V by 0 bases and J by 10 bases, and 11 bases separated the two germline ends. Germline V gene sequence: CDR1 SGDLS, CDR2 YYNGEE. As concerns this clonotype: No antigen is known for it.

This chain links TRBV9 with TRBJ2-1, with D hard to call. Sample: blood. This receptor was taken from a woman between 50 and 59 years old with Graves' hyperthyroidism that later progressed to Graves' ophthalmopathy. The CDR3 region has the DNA TGTGCCAGCAGCGTAGTTCCGGTGAAGGAGCAGTTCTTC. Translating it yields CASSVVPVKEQFF.